The sequence of this T cell receptor beta chain was determined in a study of blood T cells in healthy people across ages. This clonotype was recorded many times. Its antigen is currently unknown. The length of the CDR3 is 14 residues. The germline gives CDR1 DFQATT, CDR2 SNEGSKA (reference sequence). Trimming removed 3 bases from V and 9 bases from J; junction bases left unmatched: 6. Each sample yielded at least 6.5 million isolated PBMCs. Points from the study as a whole: PBMCs were not sorted, which prevented a conclusive comparison of naive versus antigen-experienced cells. Age brought a roughly linear fall in TCR beta diversity measured per million T cells. Donors of long life had a larger count of naive CD4+ cells and greater diversity than aged donors.

It was with a sample-barcoded 5' primer and a J-beta primer mix that a second PCR of roughly 7 to 12 cycles was run. TCRdb recomputed calls from the 5' RACE reads with MiXCR, one row per CDR3 protein. The sample has 650,000 to 1,000,000 distinct CDR3 sequences, about 46% seen once; the top ten hold around a sixth. Specimen: blood. V and J are TRBV20-1 and TRBJ2-1, with 12 bases lining up with TRBD2. This sequence originates from a man older than 75 in good health. Written as DNA, the CDR3 is TGCAGTGCTAGGGGTCTAGCGGGAGGGGGTGAGCAGTTCTTC. It yields the protein CSARGLAGGGEQFF.